Presented here are 6 T cell receptor beta chains from one specimen sequenced in a study of T cells in Graves' hyperthyroidism and ophthalmopathy. RNA transcripts provided the source from which TCR beta CDR3 regions were amplified. Primed by the HTBI set, a first-round RT-PCR was run on the TCR CDR3. A single record per CDR3 protein comes from TCRdb applying MiXCR to the multiplex PCR reads. The sample shows around 520,000 distinct CDR3 sequences, approximately 15% of them seen only once. Source material: blood. These receptors were obtained from a young woman with Graves' hyperthyroidism.

This clonotype was recorded at least ten times. The chain recombines TRBV6-1 with TRBJ1-2; 7 bases agree with TRBD1. The germline CDR1 and CDR2 sequences are MNHNS and SASEGT. The V and J ends lost 7 bases and 0 bases, in that order; junction bases with no gene match: 20. This CDR3 contains 19 residues. CDR3 protein: CASKAGRGLLFGSNYGYTF. The CDR3 bases are TGTGCCAGCAAGGCGGGGAGGGGGCTACTCTTCGGGTCTAACTATGGCTACACCTTC.

This clonotype was seen many times. The genes are TRBV6-1 and TRBJ2-6, with 9 bases that match TRBD1. Germline CDR1 reads MNHNS; CDR2 reads SASEGT. With V trimmed by 10 bases and J by 4 bases, 11 bases remained unmatched. The CDR3 runs 16 residues. The CDR3 region has the DNA TGTGCCACCACGGACAGGGGTTCGGCCGGGGCCAACGTCCTGACTTTC. Translated, it gives CATTDRGSAGANVLTF.

The rearrangement uses TRBV6-5 and TRBJ1-5; D is undetermined. CDR1 and CDR2 (germline): MNHEY, SVGAGI. Trimming cost V 1 base and J 3 bases, with 10 bases left between them. This CDR3 contains 15 residues. Written as DNA, the CDR3 is TGTGCCAGCAGTTACTTTCCAGGTTCCAATCAGCCCCAGCATTTT. Its protein product is CASSYFPGSNQPQHF.

This clonotype occurred many times. This chain joins TRBV14 and TRBJ2-7; 9 positions match TRBD1. CDR3 length: 15 amino acids. After removal of 3 bases from V and 5 bases from J, the junction contained 8 bases not matched to a gene. Germline V lookup: CDR1 SGHDN, CDR2 FVKESK. In nucleotides, the CDR3 is TGTGCCAGCAGCCACAGACAGGGGGATATAAACGAGCAGTACTTC. Translating gives CASSHRQGDINEQYF.

The chain combines TRBV24-1 with TRBJ2-7, with 9 bases lining up with TRBD2. CDR3 length: 16 amino acids. Germline V CDR1 and CDR2: KGHDR, SFDVKD. After removal of 4 bases from V and 2 bases from J, the junction contained 8 bases not matched to a gene. This CDR3 reads CATSENSGSNPYEQYF. The CDR3 DNA sequence: TGTGCCACCAGTGAAAATAGCGGGAGTAACCCCTACGAGCAGTACTTC.

At least ten counts were recorded for this clonotype. CDR3 sequence (DNA): TGTGCCAGCAGCCAAGATCGGGGACGGGTGGGGCAGCCCCAGCATTTT. Encoded protein: CASSQDRGRVGQPQHF. The J gene is TRBJ1-5, the V gene TRBV3-1; the D gene is possibly TRBD1 (5 bases). The CDR3 runs 16 residues. Germline CDR1 and CDR2: LGHDT and YNNKEL (reference sequence). The V end lost 0 bases, the J end lost 7 bases, and 16 bases lay between the germline ends.